This T cell receptor (beta chain) was identified during a study of blood T cell repertoires in COVID-19 (dated by TCRdb to the early 2020s). The study in broad terms: Samples from collaborators originated in the United States, Italy and Spain and spanned both the acute and convalescent phases of COVID-19. The material from the prospective study consisted of cDNA or gDNA derived from T cells, B-cell-depleted T cells, or PBMCs. Deeply sampled blood TCRbeta repertoires from subjects exposed to, actively infected with, or recovered from COVID-19 were included in the dataset. The repertoires were released in a freely available public database meant as a resource for research on the immune response to SARS-CoV-2. The samples were drawn from two sources: the first 160 participants of the ongoing ImmuneRACE study, and 1,000 to 1,500 subjects contributed by 6 global collaborators. The sample metadata nearly always contained a de-identified subject ID, COVID-19 status, age in years and sex. Where available, HLA class I and class II types were taken from metadata supplied by the sample provider and were not determined by assay-based typing. What the work shows at the level of the full study, not this receptor alone: The amount of clinical and demographic metadata varied by source and participant and was provided uncurated.

With respect to this clone: There is no known antigen for this receptor. No quality values exist for individual bases; no much larger clone is one base distant.

Sequences DFQATT (CDR1) and SNEGSKA (CDR2) are obtained from the germline V gene (reference sequence). Counted from cysteine to phenylalanine, this CDR3 has 11 amino acids. Only the CDR3 part of the read is kept: 33 bases, read in frame from the first base. Each collaborating institution followed its own protocols to collect whole blood in K2EDTA tubes. Collaborator samples were shipped for TCRbeta analysis as frozen whole blood, isolated PBMCs, or DNA extracted from either sample type. TCRbeta CDR3 regions were amplified from genomic DNA by means of the immunoSEQ Assay, a bias-controlled multiplex PCR. Per the authors' processing: The number of nucleated cells in each sample was estimated from the amplification of reference gene primers within the assay. To quantify the absolute abundance of each unique TCRbeta CDR3 rearrangement, sequence reads were collapsed and filtered. Productive Simpson clonality was computed per sample as the square root of Simpson's diversity index over productive rearrangements. The table comes from immuneACCESS by way of TCRdb, which keeps in-frame sequences with V and J called. Part of the clones is missing from these tables; in studies checked, under half for an unresolved V gene and the rest for unknown reasons. The V and J calls and the clone size are those of that table, but D and trimming were determined from the DNA. The sample data list about 130,000 clones, and about 90% of these were observed just once. The biggest ten clones account for 3.5% to 4.5% of the sample.

The sequence is built from TRBV20-1 and TRBJ1-2; 8 bases in the middle match TRBD1. This receptor was taken from a woman aged 60-75 years with acute or convalescent COVID-19. The sample was peripheral blood. Here is the DNA: TGCAGCGTCGACAGGGGTGATGGCTACACCTTC. This codes for CSVDRGDGYTF.